This TCR beta chain was sequenced in a study of blood T cell repertoires in COVID-19. Study summary: From the United States, Italy and Spain came samples of acute and convalescent COVID-19. T cells, B-cell-depleted T cells, or PBMCs supplied cDNA or gDNA.

Original processing methods: Amplified reference gene primers provided the basis for estimating nucleated cell counts. Some clones are missing from TCRdb's copy, which holds only in-frame ones; the method was immunoSEQ multiplex PCR. The V and J calls and clone size are taken from that table; D and trimming were inferred from the DNA. The table has 95,000 to 120,000 clones, roughly 70% seen once. The CDR3 contains 14 residues. After removal of 6 bases from V and 4 bases from J, the junction contained 5 bases not matched to a gene. The germline gives CDR1 SNHLY, CDR2 FYNNEI. Sequencing was performed on peripheral blood. This TCR came from a woman in her forties with acute or convalescent COVID-19. The chain employs TRBV2 and TRBJ1-4; 7 nucleotides align to TRBD1. Written as DNA, the CDR3 is TGTGCCAGCAGAGTGACAGGGAATAATGAAAAACTGTTTTTT. Translation: CASRVTGNNEKLFF.